The 25 T cell receptor beta chains given below trace back to one sample, sequenced in a study of T-cell reconstitution after alpha-beta-depleted transplantation in children. As it was prepared, the TCRbeta library received unique molecular identifiers. One entry per CDR3 protein results from TCRdb running MiXCR on the PCR reads. The sample carries about 90,000 distinct CDR3 sequences, less than 20% recorded once. Source: PBMCs, mostly from graft donor cells, taken 180 days after TCRalphabeta/CD19-depleted stem cell transplant. The source is a male patient between 2 and 10 years old who had a stem cell transplant for acute lymphoblastic leukemia, so the T cells may come from the graft donor.

Concerning this clonotype: Because it lacks the conserved phenylalanine or tryptophan at the end, this CDR3 is likely a read error. The chain is built from TRBV29-1 and TRBJ2-1; TRBD1 matches 8 bases. CDR1 and CDR2 from the germline V gene are SQVTM and ANQGSEA. The CDR3 length is 20 residues. V dropped 2 bases and J dropped 5; count of bases not matched to a gene: 23. The CDR3 nucleotides read TGCAGCGTTGAACCTAGAGTACAGGGGGATACGGGATGGTGGGACAATGAGCAGTTCTAC. It encodes CSVEPRVQGDTGWWDNEQFY.

This clonotype occurred a few times. V and J are TRBV12-3 or TRBV12-4 and TRBJ2-1; no clear D. This CDR3 is built from 14 residues. The V and J ends lost 3 bases and 15 bases respectively, with 21 bases between them. The CDR3, as DNA: TGTGCCAGCAGTTTCGCCACCCCCCGGGCGATGGGGTTCTTC. It yields the protein CASSFATPRAMGFF.

This chain joins TRBV5-1 and TRBJ2-3; D unclear. V was trimmed by 4 bases and J by 0 bases, leaving 15 bases between them. The CDR3 runs to 16 residues. Germline CDR1 and CDR2: SGHRS and YFSETQ. The CDR3 bases are TGCGCCAGCAGCCCCCCGGGCCCCGAGAGCACAGATACGCAGTATTTT. Encoded protein: CASSPPGPESTDTQYF.

This rearrangement joins TRBV13 to TRBJ2-3; 10 bases are a match to TRBD2. This CDR3 has 18 residues. Germline V gene lookup returns CDR1 PRHDT and CDR2 FYEKMQ (reference sequence). With V trimmed by 5 bases and J by 1 base, 12 bases remained unmatched. CDR3 in amino acids: CASSAGGLAIVRTDTQYF. In DNA form, the CDR3 reads TGTGCCAGCAGCGCCGGGGGACTAGCGATAGTGCGCACAGATACGCAGTATTTT.

The chain links TRBV5-1 to TRBJ2-3; D is perhaps TRBD1 or TRBD2 (6 bases each). The germline V and J ends were trimmed by 4 bases and 13 bases, with 13 bases remaining between them. Germline V gene sequence: CDR1 SGHRS, CDR2 YFSETQ. The CDR3 length is 11 residues. The CDR3 here is CASSGGPREYF. The CDR3 nucleotides read TGCGCCAGCAGCGGGGGGCCCAGGGAGTATTTT. The full variable domain, completed using reference TRBV5-1 and TRBJ2-3, is KAGVTQTPRYLIKTRGQQVTLSCSPISGHRSVSWYQQTPGQGLQFLFEYFSETQRNKGNFPGRFSGRQFSNSRSEMNVSTLELGDSALYLCASSGGPREYFGPGTRLTVL.

This clonotype appeared many times. The chain recombines TRBV27 with TRBJ2-1, with TRBD2 matching over 13 bases. The CDR3 length is 17 residues. The germline gives CDR1 MNHEY, CDR2 SMNVEV (reference sequence). V trimming: 5 bases; J trimming: 6 bases; junction bases outside the gene matches: 10. CDR3: CASSHTSGGAFGNEQFF. In nucleotides, the CDR3 is TGTGCCAGCAGTCACACTAGCGGGGGGGCCTTCGGCAATGAGCAGTTCTTC.

J is TRBJ2-7 and V is TRBV20-1, with TRBD1 matching 8 bases. Trimming at V came to 6 bases and at J to 4 bases, leaving 11 bases not matched to a gene. The CDR3 has 14 amino acids. Germline CDR1 reads DFQATT; CDR2 reads SNEGSKA (reference sequence). CDR3: CSALPGQGAYEQYF. The DNA of the CDR3 is TGCAGTGCGCTCCCCGGGCAGGGGGCTTACGAGCAGTACTTC.

This clonotype has a count of ten or more. The chain couples TRBV20-1 to TRBJ2-1; tentatively, D is TRBD2 (6 bases). This CDR3 is built from 17 residues. Germline CDR1 and CDR2: DFQATT and SNEGSKA (reference sequence). V was pared by 6 bases and J by 0 bases, with 21 bases between. This CDR3 reads CSARRDFRGNSYNEQFF. CDR3 DNA: TGCAGTGCAAGAAGGGATTTCCGGGGGAACTCCTACAATGAGCAGTTCTTC.

This clonotype turned up a few times. V usage is TRBV20-1 and J usage is TRBJ2-1; D is unresolved. The CDR3 runs 13 residues. The V end was cut by 6 bases, the J end by 5 bases, with 14 bases between. CDR1 and CDR2 from the germline V gene are DFQATT and SNEGSKA (reference sequence). CDR3 loop: CSAPPAFDNEQFF. The DNA for the CDR3 is TGCAGTGCCCCTCCCGCGTTCGACAATGAGCAGTTCTTC.

The gene calls are TRBV10-3 and TRBJ2-7; 7 nucleotides agree with TRBD1. The J segment lost 4 bases and the V segment lost 8 bases, leaving 14 bases of the junction unmatched. The CDR3 has 15 residues. The V gene's germline CDR1 is ENHRY and CDR2 SYGVKD. In DNA, the CDR3 is TGTGCCATCTTGGAGTCCCGGACAGGAAAATACGAGCAGTACTTC. Protein: CAILESRTGKYEQYF.

The chain carries TRBV25-1 and TRBJ2-7, with 7 bases lining up with TRBD1. Germline assignment: CDR1 MGHDK and CDR2 SYGVNS. The CDR3 length is 14 residues. The V gene end was trimmed by 4 bases and the J gene end by 2 bases; junction bases not matched to a gene: 5. CDR3 DNA: TGTGCCAGCAGTGGACGACAGGGAACCTACGAGCAGTACTTC. It translates to CASSGRQGTYEQYF.

This sequence joins TRBV5-1 and TRBJ2-1, with 7 positions matching TRBD1. The CDR3 covers 16 residues. CDR1 is SGHRS, CDR2 YFSETQ, per germline. With 0 bases clipped from V and 4 bases from J, the junction kept 7 bases outside the gene matches. CDR3 region: CASSLGGGEPYNEQFF. As DNA, the CDR3 is TGCGCCAGCAGCTTGGGAGGGGGCGAACCTTACAATGAGCAGTTCTTC.

CDR3 residues: CASTPGASRYNEQFF. In DNA, the CDR3 is TGTGCCAGCACCCCGGGGGCTAGCAGGTACAATGAGCAGTTCTTC. The J gene is TRBJ2-1, the V gene TRBV6-1; either TRBD1 or TRBD2 may fit D (6 bases each). The V and J ends lost 7 bases and 4 bases respectively, with 17 bases between them. Germline V CDR1 and CDR2: MNHNS, SASEGT. The CDR3 extends over 15 amino acids.

This clonotype was seen a few times. The genes are TRBV3-1 and TRBJ1-1; the D is unclear. Trimming took off 0 bases at V and 10 bases at J, with 9 bases between the two ends. CDR1 LGHDT and CDR2 YNNKEL come from the germline V gene (reference sequence). The CDR3 consists of 12 residues. The CDR3 is CASSQDTIRAFF. The CDR3 bases are TGTGCCAGCAGCCAAGATACCATACGAGCTTTCTTT.

Ten or more counts support this clonotype. The J gene is TRBJ2-3, the V gene TRBV20-1, with D perhaps TRBD2 (6 bases). Trimming took 5 bases from V and 4 from J, leaving 19 bases between them. This CDR3 has 15 residues. CDR1 and CDR2 (germline): DFQATT, SNEGSKA (reference sequence). The CDR3 loop reads CSAPPTSSNSDTQYF. DNA for the CDR3: TGCAGTGCTCCCCCGACTAGTTCGAATTCAGATACGCAGTATTTT.

V is TRBV6-5 and J is TRBJ2-7; no clear D. Germline loops: CDR1 MNHEY, CDR2 SVGAGI. The length of the CDR3 is 12 residues. V was trimmed by 2 bases and J by 3 bases, leaving 5 bases between them. CDR3 amino acids: CASSYNLYEQYF. The CDR3 DNA sequence: TGTGCCAGCAGTTACAACCTCTACGAGCAGTACTTC.

V gene TRBV12-3 or TRBV12-4 combines with J gene TRBJ2-7; D gene ambiguous. The V end was cut by 5 bases, the J end by 3 bases, with 11 bases between. The CDR3 length is 13 residues. Here the CDR3 DNA reads TGTGCCAGCAGTCATGACGGAGTCTACGAGCAGTACTTC. It codes for CASSHDGVYEQYF.

The V call is TRBV5-6, the J call TRBJ2-1; 12 bases match TRBD2. Losses at the gene ends were 4 bases for V and 8 bases for J; bases not matched to a gene: 4. CDR1 SGHDT and CDR2 YYEEEE come from the germline V gene. There are 14 residues in the CDR3. CDR3 region: CASSPSGGAHEQFF. In DNA form, the CDR3 reads TGTGCCAGCAGCCCTAGCGGGGGGGCGCATGAGCAGTTCTTC.

The chain recombines TRBV12-3 or TRBV12-4 with TRBJ2-3; TRBD1 aligns across 7 bases. This CDR3 spans 14 amino acids. V lost 6 bases, J lost 4 bases, and 7 bases stayed unmatched. This CDR3 reads CASRQGIGADTQYF. The CDR3 DNA follows: TGTGCCAGCAGACAGGGGATTGGGGCAGATACGCAGTATTTT.

The chain has TRBV7-2 and TRBJ1-2; 7 bases fit TRBD1. The V gene's germline CDR1 is SGHTA and CDR2 FQGNSA. The junction had 10 bases not matched to a gene; V was cut back by 5 bases and J by 7 bases. The CDR3 is 14 amino acids. CDR3 DNA: TGTGCCAGCAGCCCCCAAACAGGGGTTGGTGGCTACACCTTC. Its protein product is CASSPQTGVGGYTF.

V and J are TRBV6-4 and TRBJ1-6, with no clear D. This CDR3 region has 13 residues. The germline CDR1 and CDR2 sequences are MRHNA and SNTAGT. V lost 5 bases and J lost 10, with 12 bases in between. DNA for the CDR3: TGTGCCAGCAGTTCTCAGCCGGGGTCACCCCTCCACTTT. Translated: CASSSQPGSPLHF.

This clonotype was counted a few times. The chain recombines TRBV27 with TRBJ2-2; TRBD1 agrees at 9 bases. This CDR3 spans 13 amino acids. Germline CDR1 MNHEY, CDR2 SMNVEV (reference sequence). V lost 8 bases, J lost 3 bases, and 1 base stayed unmatched. The CDR3 nucleotides read TGTGCCAGCCGGACAGGGGACACCGGGGAGCTGTTTTTT. Residues: CASRTGDTGELFF.

This clonotype has a handful of counts. This chain connects TRBV2 to TRBJ2-3; D not resolved. The CDR3 loop spans 16 amino acids. The ends were cut back, 2 bases at V and 3 bases at J, with 15 bases in the middle. CDR1 SNHLY and CDR2 FYNNEI come from the germline V gene. This chain's CDR3 is CASSEMGSIGTDTQYF. The CDR3, as DNA: TGTGCCAGCAGTGAAATGGGTTCCATAGGAACAGATACGCAGTATTTT.

The chain links TRBV27 to TRBJ2-5; possibly TRBD1 or TRBD2 for D (5 bases each). This CDR3 is built from 16 residues. V gave up 3 bases and J gave up 4 bases, with 18 bases separating them. Germline V gene data show CDR1 as MNHEY and CDR2 as SMNVEV (reference sequence). The CDR3 nucleotides read TGTGCCAGCAGTTTCCTGGGGGATTCCGGTAGAGAGACCCAGTACTTC. As protein: CASSFLGDSGRETQYF.

This clonotype has a handful of counts. This chain uses TRBV24-1 with TRBJ2-1, with 8 bases matching TRBD1. Germline V gene lookup returns CDR1 KGHDR and CDR2 SFDVKD. The CDR3 runs 17 residues. Trimming took 2 bases from V and 0 from J; bases not matched to a gene: 5. CDR3 DNA: TGTGCCACCAGTGATTATGCAGGGGGCGTCTCCTACAATGAGCAGTTCTTC. The encoded protein is CATSDYAGGVSYNEQFF.